Presented here are 20 T cell receptor beta chains from one specimen sequenced in a study of blood T cell repertoires in COVID-19. The repertoire was sequenced with immunoSEQ multiplex PCR; TCRdb's copy has only in-frame clones and lacks some. The sample holds some 270,000 clones, about 91% seen once. Sequencing was carried out using peripheral blood. Receptor source: a woman aged 40 to 49 who had recovered from COVID-19.

V is TRBV10-1 and J is TRBJ2-3, with 7 positions matching TRBD2. V lost 5 bases and J lost 0; bases outside the gene matches: 2. The CDR3 runs to 14 residues. CDR1 is WNHNN, CDR2 SYGVQD, per germline (reference sequence). The CDR3 DNA reads as TGCGCCAGCAGTCAAGCGGGAAGCACAGATACGCAGTATTTT. Residues: CASSQAGSTDTQYF.

V is TRBV30 and J is TRBJ1-2; 7 nucleotides agree with TRBD1. CDR1 and CDR2 (germline): GTSNPN, SVGIG (reference sequence). Losses at the gene ends were 5 bases for V and 5 bases for J; bases not matched to a gene: 8. This CDR3 comprises 13 residues. CDR3 protein: CAWVGQVYYGYTF. The CDR3 nucleotides are TGTGCCTGGGTAGGACAGGTTTATTATGGCTACACCTTC.

The J gene is TRBJ2-5, the V gene TRBV19; TRBD2 might be the D (5 bases). Per the germline V gene, CDR1 is LNHDA and CDR2 is SQIVND (reference sequence). Between the trimmed V and J ends, which lost 7 bases and 3 bases, there was a span of 9 bases. CDR3 length equals 12 residues. CDR3 in DNA: TGTGCCAGTACGGGAAGGGAAGAGACCCAGTACTTC. Its translation: CASTGREETQYF.

The chain has TRBV6-2 or TRBV6-3 and TRBJ1-1; D unresolved. The germline V gene encodes CDR1 MNHEY and CDR2 SVGEGT. The CDR3 is 13 amino acids. V was cut by 4 bases and J by 6 bases, with 12 bases left in between. The CDR3 nucleotides read TGTGCCAGCAGTTTAGACGAGAGGGCTGAAGCTTTCTTT. It yields the protein CASSLDERAEAFF.

The rearrangement joins TRBV29-1 to TRBJ2-5; D not certain. The CDR3 runs 14 residues. The germline gives CDR1 SQVTM, CDR2 ANQGSEA. Deletions cut 6 bases from V and 1 base from J, with 15 bases between. CDR3 residues: CSVLRRATQETQYF. The CDR3 DNA is TGCAGCGTACTAAGACGCGCGACCCAAGAGACCCAGTACTTC.

This clone has just a few counts. J is TRBJ2-3 and V is TRBV11-2, with D tentatively TRBD2 (5 bases). V shed 1 base and J shed 5 bases, with 10 bases lying between them. CDR3 length: 14 residues. CDR1 is SGHAT, CDR2 FQNNGV, per germline. CDR3 amino acids: CASSLGLRGDTQYF. For the CDR3, the DNA is TGTGCCAGCAGCTTAGGCCTACGGGGAGATACGCAGTATTTT.

The CDR3, as DNA: TGCGCCAGCAGTGAGTCGGGAGAGGTACATCTCACCTTC. As protein: CASSESGEVHLTF. The chain recombines TRBV10-1 with TRBJ1-2, with unresolved D. CDR1 and CDR2 (germline): WNHNN, SYGVQD (reference sequence). The CDR3 runs 13 residues. Trimming removed 0 bases from V and 13 bases from J, with 15 bases in between.

V usage is TRBV7-8 and J usage is TRBJ1-5; D uncertain. Deletions cut 1 base from V and 7 bases from J, with 14 bases between. The CDR3 has 15 amino acids. Looked up from germline, CDR1 is SGHVS and CDR2 is FQNEAQ. The CDR3 spells CASSLGSAGEQPQHF. In DNA form, the CDR3 reads TGTGCCAGCAGCTTAGGGTCGGCAGGTGAGCAGCCCCAGCATTTT.

This chain connects TRBV29-1 to TRBJ1-2; D is ambiguous. There are 11 residues in the CDR3. Germline V CDR1 and CDR2: SQVTM, ANQGSEA. With 7 bases removed from V and 4 bases from J, the gap between germline ends came to 10 bases. This CDR3 is CSGETAYGYTF. As DNA, the CDR3 is TGCAGCGGGGAGACTGCCTATGGCTACACCTTC.

The rearrangement uses TRBV9 and TRBJ1-2, with TRBD1 as a possible D gene (6 bases). CDR3 size: 15 residues. Trimming pared 3 bases from V and 8 bases from J, leaving 20 bases between. CDR1 and CDR2 (germline): SGDLS, YYNGEE. The CDR3, as DNA: TGTGCCAGCAGCGCACGGGACACGCTTACGGGCGGCTACACCTTC. Translated: CASSARDTLTGGYTF.

The rearrangement joins TRBV9 to TRBJ1-2; maybe TRBD1 (5 bases). The germline CDR1 and CDR2 sequences are SGDLS and YYNGEE. The CDR3 consists of 16 residues. V was shortened by 2 bases and J by 6 bases, with 20 bases between the two germline ends. CDR3 region: CASSVASGRFIDGYTF. CDR3 coding DNA: TGTGCCAGCAGCGTCGCGTCAGGGCGCTTTATCGATGGCTACACCTTC.

This clone occurred once. V is TRBV11-2 and J is TRBJ2-2; D possibly corresponds to TRBD2 (5 bases). There are 14 residues in the CDR3. CDR1 is SGHAT and CDR2 is FQNNGV in the germline V gene. Trimming pared 5 bases from V and 1 base from J, leaving 8 bases between. This CDR3 is CASSQAENTGELFF. CDR3 nucleotides: TGTGCCAGCAGCCAAGCGGAGAACACCGGGGAGCTGTTTTTT. Looking up the rest from reference TRBV11-2 and TRBJ2-2 gives the full variable domain: EAGVAQSPRYKIIEKRQSVAFWCNPISGHATLYWYQQILGQGPKLLIQFQNNGVVDDSQLPKDRFSAERLKGVDSTLKIQPAKLEDSAVYLCASSQAENTGELFFGEGSRLTVL.

V gene TRBV10-3 combines with J gene TRBJ2-2; D is unclear. Germline values: CDR1 ENHRY, CDR2 SYGVKD. The CDR3 runs 12 residues. Trimming stripped 5 bases from V and 8 bases from J, with 9 bases between. CDR3 nucleotides: TGTGCCATCAGTTGGAGAGTGGGGGAGCTGTTTTTT. The encoded protein is CAISWRVGELFF.

CDR3 sequence reads: CASKTLNYRITDTQYF. The CDR3, as DNA: TGTGCCAGCAAGACCCTGAACTACCGGATCACAGATACGCAGTATTTT. The chain recombines TRBV2 with TRBJ2-3; D is ambiguous. V was shortened by 7 bases and J by 2 bases, with 19 bases between the two germline ends. The CDR3 totals 16 residues. The V gene's germline CDR1 is SNHLY and CDR2 FYNNEI.

The chain employs TRBV5-1 and TRBJ2-7; 8 nucleotides agree with TRBD1. Germline V gives CDR1 SGHRS, CDR2 YFSETQ. With 0 bases clipped from V and 6 bases from J, the junction kept 8 bases outside the gene matches. This CDR3 comprises 15 residues. The CDR3 coding sequence is TGCGCCAGCAGCTTGGGGGGCCAGGGGGCGCCCGAGCAGTACGTC. Its translation: CASSLGGQGAPEQYV.

This clone appeared a few times. This rearrangement joins TRBV4-1 to TRBJ1-3, with 10 bases aligning to TRBD1. This CDR3 comprises 17 residues. V was pared by 2 bases and J by 1 base, with 5 bases of the junction left unmatched. Germline-derived CDR1 and CDR2 are MGHRA and YSYEKL. The CDR3 here is CASSQFPGQGSGNTIYF. For the CDR3, the DNA is TGCGCCAGCAGCCAATTCCCGGGACAGGGGTCTGGAAACACCATATATTTT.

This rearrangement joins TRBV5-6 to TRBJ2-2, with a tentative D call TRBD1 (6 bases). The CDR3 loop spans 14 amino acids. Trimming left V 4 bases short and J 2 bases short, with 9 bases between. CDR1 is SGHDT, CDR2 YYEEEE, per germline. The DNA of the CDR3 is TGTGCCAGCAGCCACGGGACAAACACCGGGGAGCTGTTTTTT. This encodes CASSHGTNTGELFF.

The rearrangement joins TRBV11-2 to TRBJ1-6, with D unclear. Germline V gene data show CDR1 as SGHAT and CDR2 as FQNNGV. Trimming took 0 bases from V and 13 from J, leaving 10 bases between them. This CDR3 comprises 13 residues. CDR3 protein: CASSLDLQRPLHF. The CDR3 DNA is TGTGCCAGCAGCTTAGATCTCCAGCGGCCCCTCCACTTT. Variable domain in full (rest from reference TRBV11-2 and TRBJ1-6): EAGVAQSPRYKIIEKRQSVAFWCNPISGHATLYWYQQILGQGPKLLIQFQNNGVVDDSQLPKDRFSAERLKGVDSTLKIQPAKLEDSAVYLCASSLDLQRPLHFGNGTRLTVT.

The chain uses TRBV18 and TRBJ2-6; D gene unclear. Germline lookup yields CDR1 KGHSH and CDR2 LQKENI. This CDR3 has 15 amino acids. Trimming removed 6 bases from V and 0 bases from J, with 9 bases in between. CDR3 sequence reads: CASSSAVSGANVLTF. CDR3 bases: TGTGCCAGCTCCTCGGCGGTCTCTGGGGCCAACGTCCTGACTTTC.

V is TRBV3-1 (or the pseudogene TRBV3-2) and J is TRBJ2-7, with TRBD1 matching over 10 bases. Trimming took 4 bases from V and 4 from J; bases not matched to a gene: 7. The CDR3 loop spans 15 amino acids. The germline V gene has CDR1 LGHDT and CDR2 YNNKEL (reference sequence). The CDR3 here is CASSRGTGERYEQYF. CDR3 nucleotides: TGTGCCAGCAGCCGTGGGACAGGGGAACGGTACGAGCAGTACTTC.